This section outlines one T cell receptor beta chain sequence together with its context. What it recognizes is unknown. The CDR3 covers 13 residues. V was pared by 10 bases and J by 7 bases, with 19 bases between. The germline CDR1 and CDR2 sequences are MNHEY and SVGAGI. This specimen belongs to a study of OX40 agonist ivuxolimab in advanced cancers. Study-wide results and limits: Partial responders treated at 0.1-3.0 mg/kg exhibited clonal expansion among the lowest measured. The authors also found low normalized T-cell clonal expansion in some nonresponders.

Sequencing was performed with immunoSEQ multiplex PCR; in TCRdb, only in-frame clones are kept and a portion is missing. This sample has roughly 72,000 clones, with 89% found just once. The study sampled blood at baseline, cycle 4 day 1, and cycle 7 day 1. The genes are TRBV6-5 and TRBJ1-2, with a possible D match to TRBD1 (6 bases). The clonotype was recovered from an adult with an advanced solid tumor such as melanoma, head and neck, liver or kidney cancer. The sequencing used CD4+ or CD8+ T cells sorted from blood, collected in a trial of the OX40 agonist ivuxolimab. CDR3 loop: CATYLGGASGYTF. CDR3 nucleotide sequence: TGTGCCACCTACTTGGGGGGGGCGAGTGGCTACACCTTC.